The clone carrying this T cell receptor beta chain was observed at least ten times. The CDR3 consists of 16 residues. The V and J ends lost 3 bases and 1 base, in that order; junction bases with no gene match: 5. From germline, CDR1 is SGHTA and CDR2 FQGNSA. The data were taken from a study of T cells in Graves' hyperthyroidism and ophthalmopathy. Researchers took RNA transcripts and amplified the TCR beta CDR3 regions from them. TCR CDR3 regions were first amplified by RT-PCR with HTBI primers. TCRdb re-analysed the multiplex PCR reads in MiXCR, keeping a single row per CDR3 protein. This table holds around 580,000 distinct CDR3 sequences, 46% found once.

This receptor was obtained from a woman in her late teens or twenties with Graves' hyperthyroidism. Input material: peripheral blood or thyroid tissue (not recorded which). This chain joins TRBV7-2 and TRBJ2-2, with 7 bases identical to TRBD2. Here the CDR3 reads CASSFRDYLNTGELFF. In DNA, the CDR3 is TGTGCCAGCAGCTTCCGGGACTACCTGAACACCGGGGAGCTGTTTTTT. Filled out from reference TRBV7-2 and TRBJ2-2, the complete variable domain reads GAGVSQSPSNKVTEKGKDVELRCDPISGHTALYWYRQSLGQGLEFLIYFQGNSAPDKSGLPSDRFSAERTGGSVSTLTIQRTQQEDSAVYLCASSFRDYLNTGELFFGEGSRLTVL.